This T cell receptor (beta chain) was sequenced during a study of T cells in tuberculosis. Study-wide results and caveats: A GMM-specific repertoire classifier reached about 85% accuracy, AUROC approximately 0.93.

The method was immunoSEQ multiplex PCR; TCRdb's version includes in-frame clones alone and lacks a portion of them. The table includes 35,000 to 45,000 clones, roughly 94% detected once. CDR1 and CDR2 from the germline V gene are SGDLS and YYNGEE. The CDR3 spans 14 residues. Trimming removed 2 bases at V and 10 bases at J, with 18 bases between. In regard to this clone: What it binds is not known.

The sequence derives from a donor under 30 with latent tuberculosis or without tuberculosis infection. Some clones in this sample may be carry-over from other donors' samples. The sequencing input was PBMCs. This chain links TRBV9 with TRBJ1-1; weak D call: TRBD1 (5 bases). This chain's CDR3 is CASSVGRVVDRAFF. DNA for the CDR3: TGTGCCAGCAGCGTCGGCAGGGTAGTTGATCGAGCTTTCTTT.